These T cell receptor beta chains were read from a single sample in a study of OX40 agonist ivuxolimab in advanced cancers. Here immunoSEQ multiplex PCR was the method, and the copy in TCRdb shows in-frame clones only, minus some. The repertoire holds about 42,000 clones, with about 86% as singletons. The material was CD4+ or CD8+ T cells sorted from blood, obtained in a trial of the OX40 agonist ivuxolimab. The receptors derive from an adult with an advanced solid tumor such as melanoma, head and neck, liver or kidney cancer. The CDR3 runs from the conserved cysteine through the conserved F or W. A D gene is named only where the DNA matches it firmly. Clone size appears in some rows only: once, few, many, or a class for an expanded clone.

TRBJ2-1	TRBV9	.	TRBD2	CASSLMRTSDAQYPYNEQFF	TGTGCCAGCAGCTTGATGCGGACTAGCGACGCCCAATACCCCTACAATGAGCAGTTCTTC
TRBJ1-2	TRBV6-5	.	.	CASSSSRGDYGYTF	TGTGCCAGCAGTTCCTCGAGGGGCGACTATGGCTACACCTTC
TRBJ2-7	TRBV27	.	.	CASSAYQGSPYEQYF	TGTGCCAGCTCAGCCTACCAGGGAAGCCCCTACGAGCAGTACTTC
TRBJ1-1	TRBV7-2	.	.	CASSLLQANTEASF	TGTGCCAGCAGCTTACTACAGGCGAACACTGAAGCTTCCTTT
TRBJ1-5	TRBV5-1	.	.	CASSFLGGNQPQHF	TGCGCCAGCAGCTTTTTAGGAGGCAATCAGCCCCAGCATTTT
TRBJ1-4	TRBV5-5	.	.	CASSLVRVWGTTNEKLFF	TGTGCCAGCAGCTTGGTGCGCGTCTGGGGCACAACTAATGAAAAACTGTTTTTT
TRBJ2-7	TRBV11-1	once	.	CASSLRGDSYEQYF	TGTGCCAGCAGCTTACGGGGCGACTCCTACGAGCAGTACTTC
TRBJ2-2	TRBV5-8	.	.	CASSLDVPLPTGELFF	TGTGCCAGCAGCTTGGACGTACCCCTCCCCACCGGGGAGCTGTTTTTT
TRBJ2-2	TRBV7-8	.	TRBD1	CASSDRGQGNTGELFF	TGTGCCAGCAGCGACCGGGGACAGGGGAACACCGGGGAGCTGTTTTTT
TRBJ1-2	TRBV7-2	once	TRBD1	CASSLIRDSPNYGYTF	TGTGCCAGCAGCTTAATAAGGGACAGCCCTAACTATGGCTACACCTTC
TRBJ2-1	TRBV2	once	.	CASSDFGDEQFF	TGTGCCAGCAGTGATTTTGGGGACGAGCAGTTCTTC
TRBJ2-2	TRBV27	.	TRBD2	CASSPLAGGYTGELFF	TGTGCCAGCAGTCCGCTAGCGGGGGGATACACCGGGGAGCTGTTTTTT
TRBJ1-5	TRBV28	.	.	CASTLPRGPQHF	TGTGCCAGCACCCTTCCCCGGGGGCCCCAGCATTTT
TRBJ1-2	TRBV7-2	.	.	CASSSPTVGYGYTF	TGTGCCAGCAGCTCCCCAACAGTAGGCTATGGCTACACCTTC
TRBJ2-3	TRBV18	.	TRBD2	CASSPPAGELTDTQYF	TGTGCCAGCTCACCCCCCGCGGGGGAGCTCACAGATACGCAGTATTTT
TRBJ1-2	TRBV10-3	.	.	CAISDQRGGNYGYTF	TGTGCCATCAGTGATCAGAGGGGAGGGAACTATGGCTACACCTTC
TRBJ1-5	TRBV5-6	once	TRBD1	CASSSEGQGNQPQHF	TGTGCCAGCAGCTCCGAGGGACAGGGAAACCAGCCCCAGCATTTT
TRBJ1-6	TRBV27	.	.	CASSRGDGMPNSPLHF	TGTGCCAGCAGTAGGGGTGACGGTATGCCCAATTCACCCCTCCACTTT
TRBJ1-2	TRBV6-1	.	.	CASSEKYTQPYGYTF	TGTGCCAGCAGTGAAAAATACACACAACCCTATGGCTACACCTTC
TRBJ2-5	TRBV4-2	.	.	CASSQGDSPYFQETQYF	TGTGCCAGCAGCCAAGGGGACTCCCCATATTTCCAAGAGACCCAGTACTTC